Presented here are 13 T cell receptor beta chains from one specimen sequenced in a study of T cell changes during pregnancy in multiple sclerosis. The table came from immunoSEQ multiplex PCR; TCRdb's copy has only in-frame clones and leaves some out. The sample shows tens of thousands of clones, 90% to 97% of them seen only once. The specimen was peripheral blood, collected in the second trimester of pregnancy. The receptors shown here come from a female donor with multiple sclerosis, enrolled in a pregnancy study.

CDR3 protein: CASSEGGAGANVLTF. CDR3 nucleotide sequence: TGTGCCAGCAGTGAAGGGGGGGCTGGGGCCAACGTCCTGACTTTC. The V gene is TRBV6-1, the J gene TRBJ2-6, with a possible D match to TRBD2 (6 bases). This CDR3 contains 15 residues. The V and J ends lost 1 base and 2 bases respectively, with 6 bases between them. From germline, CDR1 is MNHNS and CDR2 SASEGT.

The chain joins TRBV7-8 to TRBJ2-1; 7 positions agree with TRBD1. Germline V gives CDR1 SGHVS, CDR2 FQNEAQ. This CDR3 has 15 residues. V was clipped by 4 bases and J by 0 bases; unmatched bases: 3. This CDR3 is CASSWTGDSYNEQFF. CDR3 nucleotide sequence: TGTGCCAGCAGCTGGACAGGAGACTCCTACAATGAGCAGTTCTTC.

The V and J genes are TRBV5-1 and TRBJ2-5; TRBD1 aligns across 8 bases. Germline V lookup: CDR1 SGHRS, CDR2 YFSETQ. The CDR3 loop spans 13 amino acids. Germline trimming cut 5 bases from V and 5 bases from J; bases unmatched to any gene: 5. The CDR3 DNA reads TGCGCCAGCAGGACGGACAGGGTGGAGACCCAGTACTTC. Translated, it gives CASRTDRVETQYF.

This clone has only a few counts. The chain employs TRBV18 and TRBJ1-2; D gene uncertain. V was pared by 6 bases and J by 8 bases, with 16 bases between. The germline CDR1 and CDR2 sequences are KGHSH and LQKENI. The CDR3 is made up of 13 amino acids. CDR3 DNA sequence: TGTGCCAGCTCGTCGTTGACCGCGGAAGGCTACACCTTC. Its translation: CASSSLTAEGYTF.

J is TRBJ2-6 and V is TRBV29-1; 11 nucleotides agree with TRBD1. The CDR3 runs 21 residues. The J segment lost 3 bases and the V segment lost 3 bases, leaving 19 bases of the junction unmatched. Germline-derived CDR1 and CDR2 are SQVTM and ANQGSEA. CDR3 amino acids: CSVDVLVLGQGANGGANVLTF. The DNA for the CDR3 is TGCAGCGTTGACGTTTTAGTTTTAGGACAGGGGGCTAACGGTGGGGCCAACGTCCTGACTTTC.

This chain connects TRBV7-9 to TRBJ2-1; 8 bases are a match to TRBD2. The CDR3 is 16 residues long. J was trimmed by 3 bases and V by 2 bases; bases with no gene match: 6. Germline CDR1 SEHNR, CDR2 FQNEAQ (reference sequence). CDR3 amino acids: CASSLYRGGLYNEQFF. As DNA, the CDR3 is TGTGCCAGCAGCTTATATCGGGGGGGGCTCTACAATGAGCAGTTCTTC.

The chain is built from TRBV7-2 and TRBJ1-5, with D possibly being TRBD1 (5 bases). Germline V lookup: CDR1 SGHTA, CDR2 FQGNSA. Trimming removed 5 bases from V and 4 bases from J, with 15 bases in between. CDR3 length: 15 residues. DNA for the CDR3: TGTGCCAGCAGCCCGGGCGGGGGGGGTAATCAGCCCCAGCATTTT. Its protein is CASSPGGGGNQPQHF.

The V and J genes are TRBV2 and TRBJ2-3; TRBD2 matches at 12 bases. The CDR3 sequence is 15 residues long. CDR1 and CDR2 (germline): SNHLY, FYNNEI. Trimming removed 7 bases from V and 6 bases from J; junction bases left unmatched: 8. This CDR3 reads CASTRLAGARDTQYF. DNA for the CDR3: TGTGCCAGCACGAGACTAGCGGGGGCCAGGGATACGCAGTATTTT.

This clone has just one count. The V call is TRBV2, the J call TRBJ2-5, with 10 bases lining up with TRBD1. The V gene's germline CDR1 is SNHLY and CDR2 FYNNEI. The CDR3 runs 14 residues. J was trimmed by 5 bases and V by 6 bases; bases with no gene match: 6. The CDR3 spells CASRRQGAGETQYF. In DNA, the CDR3 is TGTGCCAGCAGGCGACAGGGGGCCGGGGAGACCCAGTACTTC.

The rearrangement links TRBV11-1 to TRBJ2-7; 7 bases fit TRBD1. Per germline, CDR1 SGHAT and CDR2 FQDESV (reference sequence). The V and J ends lost 1 base and 2 bases, in that order; junction bases with no gene match: 5. The CDR3 loop spans 15 amino acids. CDR3 residues: CASSLVPGGPYEQYF. The CDR3 DNA reads TGTGCCAGCAGCTTAGTTCCAGGGGGTCCCTACGAGCAGTACTTC.

The CDR3 coding sequence is TGTGCCAGCAGTGACGAAGTAGCTAGCAATGAGCAGTTCTTC. Protein sequence: CASSDEVASNEQFF. The chain employs TRBV6-4 and TRBJ2-1; D is uncertain. CDR3 length equals 14 residues. V was clipped by 2 bases and J by 6 bases, with 11 bases between them. Per the germline V gene, CDR1 is MRHNA and CDR2 is SNTAGT.

The V and J genes are TRBV11-2 and TRBJ2-5; D is ambiguous. In germline, CDR1 is SGHAT, CDR2 FQNNGV. The CDR3 is 11 residues long. The ends were cut back, 4 bases at V and 5 bases at J, with 5 bases in the middle. The CDR3 DNA sequence: TGTGCCAGCAGCTCACGGGAGACCCAGTACTTC. Protein product: CASSSRETQYF.

CDR3 nucleotides: TGTGCCAGCAGTTCTTCCCACGAAGGCGGCGGCTACACCTTC. Protein: CASSSSHEGGGYTF. This chain links TRBV7-8 with TRBJ1-2, with unresolved D. Trimming took 6 bases from V and 8 from J, leaving 19 bases between them. The V gene's germline CDR1 is SGHVS and CDR2 FQNEAQ. The CDR3 has 14 residues.